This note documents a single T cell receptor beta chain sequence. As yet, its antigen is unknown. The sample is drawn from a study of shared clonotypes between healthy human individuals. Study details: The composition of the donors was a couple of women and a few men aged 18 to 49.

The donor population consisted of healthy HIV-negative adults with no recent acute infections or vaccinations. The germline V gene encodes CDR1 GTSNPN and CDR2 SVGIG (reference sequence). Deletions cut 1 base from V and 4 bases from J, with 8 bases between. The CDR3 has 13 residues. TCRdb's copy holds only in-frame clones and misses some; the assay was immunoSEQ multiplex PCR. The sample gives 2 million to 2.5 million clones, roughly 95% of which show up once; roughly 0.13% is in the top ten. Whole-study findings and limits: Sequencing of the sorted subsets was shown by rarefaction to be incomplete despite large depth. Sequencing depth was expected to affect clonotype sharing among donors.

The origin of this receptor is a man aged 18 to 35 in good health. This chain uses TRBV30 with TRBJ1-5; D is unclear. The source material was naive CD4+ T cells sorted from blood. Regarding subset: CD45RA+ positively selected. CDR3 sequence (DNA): TGTGCCTGGAGTGATGCACGTAATCAGCCCCAGCATTTT. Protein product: CAWSDARNQPQHF. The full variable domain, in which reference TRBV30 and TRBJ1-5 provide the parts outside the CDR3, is SQTIHQWPATLVQPVGSPLSLECTVEGTSNPNLYWYRQAAGRGLQLLFYSVGIGQISSEVPQNLSASRPQDRQFILSSKKLLLSDSGFYLCAWSDARNQPQHFGDGTRLSIL.